This T cell receptor beta chain was found in a study of T cells in Graves' hyperthyroidism and ophthalmopathy. Study observations and caveats: Model-based prediction identified ophthalmopathy a median roughly 5.9 months prior to its onset.

The germline gives CDR1 SEHNR, CDR2 FQNEAQ (reference sequence). With 6 bases removed from V and 5 bases from J, the gap between germline ends came to 17 bases. The CDR3 is 14 residues long. TCR beta CDR3 regions were amplified from RNA. During a first-round RT-PCR of the TCR CDR3, the HTBI primer set was used. TCRdb re-called the multiplex PCR reads with MiXCR, one entry per CDR3 protein. Among some 760,000 distinct CDR3 sequences listed, approximately 14% were seen once. This clonotype showed up just a few times. Its cognate antigen is unknown. The authors obtained PBMCs from 10 ml of fresh peripheral blood.

Sequenced sample: blood. V gene TRBV7-9 combines with J gene TRBJ2-7; D is possibly TRBD1 or TRBD2 (5 bases each). The sequence was obtained from a woman aged 18-30 years with Graves' hyperthyroidism. The CDR3 here is CASRGEGSTDEQYF. CDR3 DNA: TGTGCCAGCAGAGGAGAGGGGTCAACGGACGAGCAGTACTTC.